This TCR beta chain stems from a study of identical twins' blood T cells. The CDR3 sequence is 11 residues long. The germline CDR1 and CDR2 sequences are SQVTM and ANQGSEA. Trimming pared 4 bases from V and 0 bases from J, leaving 3 bases between. Both ends of each TCR cDNA library bore sample-specific barcodes. In the authors' methods: Each library had 2.2 to 3.6 million CDR3 reads and about 85,000 to nearly 550,000 clonotypes. TCRdb itself ran the 5' RACE reads through MiXCR, one entry per CDR3 protein. TCRdb's processing, not the study's, gives the V and J calls here. The sample has 400,000 or so distinct CDR3 sequences, over 25% seen once; the top ten hold 6.1%.

The sequence derives from a woman aged 18 to 55 in good health. The V and J genes are TRBV29-1 and TRBJ1-1; no reliable D call. Input material: PBMCs. CDR3 loop: CSVGLNTEAFF. CDR3 bases: TGCAGCGTTGGATTGAACACTGAAGCTTTCTTT.